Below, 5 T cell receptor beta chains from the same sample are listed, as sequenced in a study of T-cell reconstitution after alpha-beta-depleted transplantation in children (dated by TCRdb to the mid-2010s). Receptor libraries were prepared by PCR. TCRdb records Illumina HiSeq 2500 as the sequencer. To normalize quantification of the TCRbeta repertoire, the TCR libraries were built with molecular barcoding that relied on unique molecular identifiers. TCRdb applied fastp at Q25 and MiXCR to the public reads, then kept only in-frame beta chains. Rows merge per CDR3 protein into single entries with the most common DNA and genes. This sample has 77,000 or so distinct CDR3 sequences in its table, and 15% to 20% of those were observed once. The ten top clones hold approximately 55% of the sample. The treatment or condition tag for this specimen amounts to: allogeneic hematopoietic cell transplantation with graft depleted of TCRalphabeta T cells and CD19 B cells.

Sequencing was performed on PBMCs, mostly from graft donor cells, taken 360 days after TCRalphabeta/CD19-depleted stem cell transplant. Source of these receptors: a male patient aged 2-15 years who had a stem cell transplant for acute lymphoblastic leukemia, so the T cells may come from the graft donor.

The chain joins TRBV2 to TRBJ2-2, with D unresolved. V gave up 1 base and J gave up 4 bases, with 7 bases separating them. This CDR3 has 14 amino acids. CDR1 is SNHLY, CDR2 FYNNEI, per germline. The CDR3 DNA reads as TGTGCCAGCAGTGAAGTTCACGGCACCGGGGAGCTGTTTTTT. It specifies CASSEVHGTGELFF.

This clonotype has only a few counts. CDR3 region: CASRETGGLSYGYTF. The CDR3 coding sequence is TGTGCCAGCAGAGAGACAGGGGGCCTCTCCTATGGCTACACCTTC. V and J are TRBV12-3 or TRBV12-4 and TRBJ1-2; 10 nucleotides line up with TRBD1. V lost 6 bases, J lost 4 bases, and 8 bases stayed unmatched. This CDR3 comprises 15 residues.

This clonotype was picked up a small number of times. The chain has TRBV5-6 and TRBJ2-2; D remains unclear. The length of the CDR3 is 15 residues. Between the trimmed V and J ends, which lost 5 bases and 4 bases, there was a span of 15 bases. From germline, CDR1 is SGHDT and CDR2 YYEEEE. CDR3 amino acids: CASSPTRGGTGELFF. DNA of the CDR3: TGTGCCAGCAGTCCCACCCGAGGTGGCACCGGGGAGCTGTTTTTT.

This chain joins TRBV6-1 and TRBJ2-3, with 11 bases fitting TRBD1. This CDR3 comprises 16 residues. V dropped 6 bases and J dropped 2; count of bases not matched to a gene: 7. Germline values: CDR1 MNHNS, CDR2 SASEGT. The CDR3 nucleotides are TGTGCCAGCAGGCGGGACAGGGGGTCTCCCACAGATACGCAGTATTTT. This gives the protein CASRRDRGSPTDTQYF.

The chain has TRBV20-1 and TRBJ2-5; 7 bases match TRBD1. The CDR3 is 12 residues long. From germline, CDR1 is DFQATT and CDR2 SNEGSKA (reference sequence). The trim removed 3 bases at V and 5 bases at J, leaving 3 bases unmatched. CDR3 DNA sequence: TGCAGTGCTAGTTCCAGGGGGGAGACCCAGTACTTC. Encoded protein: CSASSRGETQYF.